The T cell receptor beta chain described here comes from a study of cytomegalovirus exposure and HLA in healthy donors. All donors participated as healthy donors of bone marrow. Researchers ran the PCR with 60 Vbeta and 13 Jbeta primers. Data came from immunoSEQ multiplex PCR; TCRdb stores just in-frame clones and leaves some out. The sample carries 200,000 or so clones, over 65% recorded once. Germline V gives CDR1 LGHNA, CDR2 YNFKEQ. This CDR3 spans 18 amino acids. V shed 5 bases and J 4 bases; nucleotides not matched to a gene: 15. This clonotype was sampled from a boy aged 2 to 10 in good health and CMV-seronegative. Sequencing was done on a sample of PBMCs. V is TRBV4-2 and J is TRBJ2-3, with TRBD2 identical over 10 bases. The CDR3 here is CASSFRAAGGLGPDTQYF. In nucleotides, the CDR3 is TGTGCCAGCAGCTTTCGCGCAGCGGGGGGGCTCGGGCCAGATACGCAGTATTTT.